This T cell receptor (beta chain) was sequenced in a study of blood T cell repertoires in COVID-19. Germline lookup yields CDR1 SGHRS and CDR2 YFSETQ. V was pared by 5 bases and J by 6 bases, with 6 bases of the junction left unmatched. This CDR3 region has 13 residues. Some clones are missing from TCRdb's copy, which holds only in-frame ones; the method was immunoSEQ multiplex PCR. The sample holds around 200,000 clones, around nine tenths seen once. The sample taken for sequencing was peripheral blood. The sequence derives from a man aged 35 to 55 with acute or convalescent COVID-19. V usage is TRBV5-1 and J usage is TRBJ2-7, with TRBD1 identical over 9 bases. CDR3 loop: CASRGTGLLEQYF. The CDR3 region has the DNA TGCGCCAGCAGGGGGACAGGGTTACTCGAGCAGTACTTC.